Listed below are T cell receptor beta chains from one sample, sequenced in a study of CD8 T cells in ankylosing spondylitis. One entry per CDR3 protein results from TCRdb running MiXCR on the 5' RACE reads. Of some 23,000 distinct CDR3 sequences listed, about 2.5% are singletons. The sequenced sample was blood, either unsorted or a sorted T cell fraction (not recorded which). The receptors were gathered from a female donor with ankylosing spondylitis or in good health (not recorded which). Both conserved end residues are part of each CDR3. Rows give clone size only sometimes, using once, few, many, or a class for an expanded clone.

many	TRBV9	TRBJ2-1	CASSVVETIYNEQFF
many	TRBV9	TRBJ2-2	CASTQGTQTGELFF
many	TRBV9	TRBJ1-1	CASSERTAMNTEAFF
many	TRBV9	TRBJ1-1	CASSLLSRGVTEAFF
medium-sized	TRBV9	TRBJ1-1	CASSVGQMNTEAFF
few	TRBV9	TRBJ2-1	CASSVGQGPYNEQFF
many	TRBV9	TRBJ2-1	CASSPADGAPYNEQFF
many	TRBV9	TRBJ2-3	CASSVTTSGRRADTQYF
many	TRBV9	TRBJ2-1	CASSVDPSSYNEQFF
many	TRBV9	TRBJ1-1	CASSAGRDPPAFF
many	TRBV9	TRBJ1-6	CASSAGQVNSPLHF
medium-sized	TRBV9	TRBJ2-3	CASSAQAGGTDTQYF
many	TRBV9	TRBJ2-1	CAVKNRDTRDDEQFF
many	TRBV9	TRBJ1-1	CASSVAWDARLYEAFF
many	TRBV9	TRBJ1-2	CASSVNARDGYTF
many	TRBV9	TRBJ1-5	CASTPGTGLSNQPQHF
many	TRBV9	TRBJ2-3	CASSVRSSLETQYF
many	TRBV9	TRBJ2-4	CASSAGTSGSGSKNIQYF
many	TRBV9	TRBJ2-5	CASSDLAGGETQYF
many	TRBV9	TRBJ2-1	CASSSGLAVYNEQFF
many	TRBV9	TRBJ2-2	CASRGVSNTGELFF
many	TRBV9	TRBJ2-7	CASSVGGTSGSREQYF
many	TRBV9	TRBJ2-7	CASSVGTGVYYEQYF
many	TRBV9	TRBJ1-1	CASSGQPNTEAFF
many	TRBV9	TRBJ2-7	CASSEGQGDTGQYF
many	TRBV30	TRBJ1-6	CAWIQGKTYNSPLHF
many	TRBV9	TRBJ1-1	CASSAQATGMGTEAFF
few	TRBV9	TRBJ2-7	CASSDQGSSYEQYF
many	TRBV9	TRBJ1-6	CASSAGLEGSPLHF
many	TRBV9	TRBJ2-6	CASSVGPRPAGANVLTF
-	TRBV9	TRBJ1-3	CASGTTLNTIYF
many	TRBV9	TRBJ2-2	CASSVGVSPGELFF
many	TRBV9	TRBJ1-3	CASSVGERDTVSGNTIYF
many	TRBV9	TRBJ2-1	CASSPGDRNNEQFF
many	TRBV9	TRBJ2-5	CASSPDLTRETQYF